This T cell receptor (beta chain) was sequenced during a study of CXCR3-negative and CXCR3-positive naive CD8 T cells. Points from the study as a whole: TRB CDR3 hydrophobicity was greater in CXCR3-positive naive cells than in CXCR3-negative naive cells.

Libraries of TRB cDNA were made by 5' RACE and carried UMIs. For each CDR3 protein, TCRdb gives one entry from its re-call of the 5' RACE reads, without DNA. In total, the table holds around 63,000 distinct CDR3 sequences. Concerning this clonotype itself: The antigen remains unidentified.

Per the germline V gene, CDR1 is MDHEN and CDR2 is SYDVKM. The CDR3 runs to 17 residues. V gene TRBV28 combines with J gene TRBJ1-6; TCRdb selects TRBD1, and the lack of DNA leaves this call unchecked. Material: naive CXCR3+ CD8+ T cells from blood. The subset: CD45RO-CCR7+CD27+CD95- naive CD8+ T cells expressing CXCR3 (TNR3+). The TCR originated in a human donor in good health. Some clones in this sample may be carry-over from other donors' samples. The CDR3 sequence: CASSPADRVAYNSPLHF.